This T cell receptor beta chain is drawn from a study of T cell repertoires in cytomegalovirus infection. For the study at large: CMV infection plus the matching HLA type was flagged by public TCR beta signatures.

The CDR3 loop spans 12 amino acids. The V gene's germline CDR1 is MNHEY and CDR2 SMNVEV (reference sequence). V gave up 10 bases and J gave up 5 bases; unmatched junction bases: 7. TCRdb analysed the reads with MiXCR anew, one entry per CDR3 protein. The sample yields approximately 910,000 distinct CDR3 sequences, around a third seen once. Study results and caveats: CMV-specific HLA-C-restricted TCR beta clonotypes dominated the ex vivo response.

Note on this clonotype: What it recognizes is unknown.

The TCR comes from a human donor in good health (CMV status not recorded). Some clones in this sample may be carry-over from other donors' samples. This specimen consisted of cultured CD8+ T cells from PBMCs, obtained from culture after CMV antigen stimulation. V is TRBV27 and J is TRBJ2-7; TRBD1 matches 8 bases. The DNA of the CDR3 is TGTGCCAACAGATCAGGGGGCAACGAGCAGTACTTC. The encoded protein is CANRSGGNEQYF.